Listed below are T cell receptor beta chains from one sample, sequenced in a study of cytomegalovirus exposure and HLA in healthy donors. Some clones are missing from TCRdb's copy, which holds only in-frame ones; the method was immunoSEQ multiplex PCR. Of some 120,000 clones in the sample, roughly 80% were seen once. Specimen: PBMCs. These receptors all stem from a man younger than 35 in good health and CMV-seronegative. Each CDR3 is given with its conserved first and last residue. Fields, in order: D gene, V gene, clone size, J gene, CDR3 DNA, CDR3 protein. D genes are given only for firm matches. Clone sizes are given selectively: once, few, many, or a class where the clone is expanded.

NA,TRBV13,NA,TRBJ1-2,TGTGCCAGCAGCCCACATCCCCGGGGTAGCGGCGGCTACACCTTC,CASSPHPRGSGGYTF
NA,TRBV6-1,NA,TRBJ2-7,TGTGCCAGCAGTGCAGGGTACTACGAGCAGTACTTC,CASSAGYYEQYF
TRBD1,TRBV7-2,NA,TRBJ2-7,TGTGCCAGCAGCTTACGGGCAGGGGGTATCTCCTACGAGCAGTACTTC,CASSLRAGGISYEQYF
NA,TRBV7-7,NA,TRBJ2-1,TGTGCCAGCAGCTTAGACGGGGACTACAATGAGCAGTTCTTC,CASSLDGDYNEQFF
TRBD2,TRBV13,NA,TRBJ2-7,TGTGCCAGCAGCTTTAGCGGGGCCTACGAGCAGTACTTC,CASSFSGAYEQYF
TRBD1,TRBV27,NA,TRBJ1-2,TGTGCCAGCAGTGTCACAGGGGGCCTAGAGTATGGCTACACCTTC,CASSVTGGLEYGYTF
NA,TRBV19,once,TRBJ2-2,TGTGCCGGAAGGGGGACCAACACCGGGGAGCTGTTTTTT,CAGRGTNTGELFF
TRBD2,TRBV5-1,NA,TRBJ2-3,TGCGCCAGCGCGGGACTAGCGGGGAATACGCAGTATTTT,CASAGLAGNTQYF
NA,TRBV6-6,NA,TRBJ2-1,TGTGCCAGCACCCAACCAACTTTCAATGAGCAGTTCTTC,CASTQPTFNEQFF
TRBD1,TRBV6-6,NA,TRBJ1-6,TGTGCCAGCAGGGATCCGGGACAGGGGTACAGATCACCCCTCCACTTT,CASRDPGQGYRSPLHF
TRBD1,TRBV7-6,NA,TRBJ2-3,TGTGCCAGCAGCCTTTCGTGGGACAGGGGGACAGATACGCAGTATTTT,CASSLSWDRGTDTQYF
NA,TRBV7-9,NA,TRBJ1-2,TGTGCCAGCAGCTTATTGAGCAGGGACTACTATGGCTACACCTTC,CASSLLSRDYYGYTF
TRBD1,TRBV7-9,few,TRBJ1-5,TGTGCCAGCAGCCTACAGGGGAATCAGCCCCAGCATTTT,CASSLQGNQPQHF
NA,TRBV7-9,NA,TRBJ1-1,TGTGCCAGCAGCTTAAGGGGCGAGACTGAAGCTTTCTTT,CASSLRGETEAFF
TRBD1,TRBV7-2,NA,TRBJ1-2,TGTGCCAGCAGCTTAGGGTATAGGGACAGGGTTTATGGCTACACCTTC,CASSLGYRDRVYGYTF
NA,TRBV7-6,NA,TRBJ1-1,TGTGCCAGCAGCCTCGGGGAGAACACTGAAGCTTTCTTT,CASSLGENTEAFF
TRBD1,TRBV2,NA,TRBJ1-1,TGTGCCAGCAGCGAGACAGGGGGGGAAGCTTTCTTT,CASSETGGEAFF
TRBD2,TRBV7-8,NA,TRBJ2-7,TGTGCCAGCAGCTTAGAGGTTCCCTGGGCATCGGGGGGCTACGAGCAGTACTTC,CASSLEVPWASGGYEQYF
NA,TRBV27,once,TRBJ1-6,TGTGCCAGCAGTTTATTGGAGGGTGGCTCACCCCTCCACTTT,CASSLLEGGSPLHF
NA,TRBV9,once,TRBJ2-5,TGTGCCAGCAGCTCCGACAGTGTCAGGACCCAGTACTTC,CASSSDSVRTQYF
NA,TRBV19,few,TRBJ2-6,TGTGCCAGTAGTATAGATCAGGGCTACTCTGGGGCCAACGTCCTGACTTTC,CASSIDQGYSGANVLTF
NA,TRBV6-5,NA,TRBJ2-2,TGTGCCAGCACAGAGGACACGAACACCGGGGAGCTGTTTTTT,CASTEDTNTGELFF
TRBD2,TRBV5-1,NA,TRBJ2-1,TGCGCCAGCAGCTTACCCGGGACTAGCGGCAGCGAGCAGTTCTTC,CASSLPGTSGSEQFF
NA,TRBV6-5,NA,TRBJ2-7,TGTGCCAGCAGTTACTCGATGTTGAGAGGGAGCTACGAGCAGTACTTC,CASSYSMLRGSYEQYF
NA,TRBV25-1,NA,TRBJ2-1,TGTGCCAGCAGCATTAGACTAGAAGGTCGCAATGAGCAGTTCTTC,CASSIRLEGRNEQFF
NA,TRBV7-9,few,TRBJ1-2,TGTGCCAGCACCCCGGACACTCTTCAAGGGGATGGCTACACCTTC,CASTPDTLQGDGYTF
TRBD1,TRBV5-4,NA,TRBJ1-6,TGTGCCAGCAGCTTGGGGGCGTGGGACAGGACTATTTCACCCCTCCACTTT,CASSLGAWDRTISPLHF
NA,TRBV5-4,NA,TRBJ1-2,TGTGCCAGCAGCAACCAGGGTTCTACTAACTATGGCTACACCTTC,CASSNQGSTNYGYTF
NA,TRBV6-5,NA,TRBJ2-5,TGTGCCAGCAGTGAGGACTTGGGACAAGAGACCCAGTACTTC,CASSEDLGQETQYF
NA,TRBV15,once,TRBJ2-3,TGTGCCACCAGCAGAGATCTAGGAGATACGCAGTATTTT,CATSRDLGDTQYF
NA,TRBV19,NA,TRBJ1-6,TGTGCCAGTAGTTCAGGGGCTTCACCCCTCCACTTT,CASSSGASPLHF
TRBD2,TRBV5-1,once,TRBJ2-5,TGCGCCAGCAGCCCCCCGGGGGGGCTGGAGACCCAGTACTTC,CASSPPGGLETQYF
TRBD2,TRBV11-2,NA,TRBJ2-1,TGTGCCAGCAGCTTAGTCGGGGGGACCTACAATGAGCAGTTCTTC,CASSLVGGTYNEQFF
TRBD1,TRBV19,NA,TRBJ2-7,TGTGCCAGTAGTATTGCGGAGGGACAGGGACCCTACGAGCAGTACTTC,CASSIAEGQGPYEQYF
NA,TRBV6-5,NA,TRBJ1-3,TGTGCCAGCAGTAGCCAGGGGCGCTCTGGAAACACCATATATTTT,CASSSQGRSGNTIYF
NA,TRBV18,NA,TRBJ1-1,TGTGCCAGCTCACCAAGGGGAAACACTGAAGCTTTCTTT,CASSPRGNTEAFF
NA,TRBV19,NA,TRBJ1-1,TGTGCCAGTACCGACACCGAGAAAGCTTTCTTT,CASTDTEKAFF
NA,TRBV2,once,TRBJ1-4,TGTGCCAGCAGTGGTCCGGGGGTGGGTGAAAAACTGTTTTTT,CASSGPGVGEKLFF
TRBD1,TRBV6-6,NA,TRBJ1-2,TGTGCCAGCAGTTACTCGATCGGGACAGGTTATGGCTACACCTTC,CASSYSIGTGYGYTF
TRBD1,TRBV6-4,NA,TRBJ2-2,TGTGCCAGCAGTGACTTACAGGGGTCCGGGGAGCTGTTTTTT,CASSDLQGSGELFF
TRBD2,TRBV6-1,NA,TRBJ2-7,TGTGCCAGCAGTGACCGGACTAGCCCTGGTTGCTTC,CASSDRTSPGCF
TRBD1,TRBV7-9,NA,TRBJ2-7,TGTGCCAGCAGCTTAGCGCAGGGGGCAACGTACGAGCAGTACTTC,CASSLAQGATYEQYF
TRBD1,TRBV7-2,NA,TRBJ1-5,TGTGCCAGCAGCATGAGGACAGGGCCTGATCAGCCCCAGCATTTT,CASSMRTGPDQPQHF
NA,TRBV7-3,NA,TRBJ1-1,TGTGCCAGCAGTGACGGGGGAAACACTGAAGCTTTCTTT,CASSDGGNTEAFF
TRBD1,TRBV29-1,NA,TRBJ1-2,TGCAGCGTCTGGACAGGGGGCTCGAATGCGGGGGATGGCTACACCTTC,CSVWTGGSNAGDGYTF
TRBD2,TRBV7-9,NA,TRBJ2-1,TGTGCCAGCAGCTTAGGAGCGGGGGGCAATGAGCAGTTCTTC,CASSLGAGGNEQFF
TRBD2,TRBV5-1,NA,TRBJ2-5,TGCGCCAGCAGCTTGGGGCCTAGCGGGGGGCAAGAGACCCAGTACTTC,CASSLGPSGGQETQYF
NA,TRBV29-1,NA,TRBJ1-2,TGCAGCGTTGTAGTCACAGGGCCGGGCTACACCTTC,CSVVVTGPGYTF
NA,TRBV6-5,NA,TRBJ1-1,TGTGCCAGCAGTTACTCGAACAGGGAGCCTTCCTATGAAGCTTTCTTT,CASSYSNREPSYEAFF
TRBD1,TRBV27,few,TRBJ1-2,TGTGCCAGCAGCCGCCTTTTCACAGGGGGGGGTGGCTACACCTTC,CASSRLFTGGGGYTF
TRBD1,TRBV2,NA,TRBJ1-2,TGTGCCAGCAGTGTAGCAGGGGGGGGTGGCTACACCTTC,CASSVAGGGGYTF
NA,TRBV11-2,NA,TRBJ1-1,TGTGCCAGCATGGGGTTGAGACAGCACACTGAAGCTTTCTTT,CASMGLRQHTEAFF
TRBD1,TRBV27,NA,TRBJ2-7,TGTGCCAGCAGCCGGAAGTCAGGGGGTTACCACTCCTACAAGCAGTACTTC,CASSRKSGGYHSYKQYF
NA,TRBV29-1,NA,TRBJ2-7,TGCAGCGTTGACGGGGGGCCTACCTACGAGCAGTACTTC,CSVDGGPTYEQYF
TRBD1,TRBV27,NA,TRBJ1-3,TGTGCCAGCAGCCAACAGGGGAACGGAAACACCATATATTTT,CASSQQGNGNTIYF
NA,TRBV19,NA,TRBJ2-7,TGTGCCAGTAGTATGGGGCGGGACCCTGTCAAGCAGTACTTC,CASSMGRDPVKQYF
TRBD1,TRBV10-3,NA,TRBJ1-2,TGTGCCATCAGTGAGCAAACAGGGGGCTATGGCTACACCTTC,CAISEQTGGYGYTF
TRBD1,TRBV19,NA,TRBJ1-1,TGTGCCAGTAGTAAGGACAGGGGGACTGAAGCTTTCTTT,CASSKDRGTEAFF
NA,TRBV5-6,NA,TRBJ2-5,TGTGCCAGCAGCTTGGGGATACAGGCCACCCTTCAAGAGACCCAGTACTTC,CASSLGIQATLQETQYF
TRBD2,TRBV7-8,NA,TRBJ2-5,TGTGCCAGCAGCGTTGGCCGGGGGGGCCAAGGAGAGACCCAGTACTTC,CASSVGRGGQGETQYF